A selection of T cell receptor beta chains follows, all from one sample in a study of regulatory T cells in long-lasting Graves disease. Using its own MiXCR run on the multiplex PCR reads, TCRdb lists one record per CDR3 protein. This repertoire shows about 460,000 distinct CDR3 sequences, 22% found once; its top ten account for about 12%. This specimen consisted of peripheral blood mononuclear cells (PBMCs), obtained when the disease was refractory, from a patient treated with antithyroid drugs. The receptors come from a female donor with Graves disease. Both conserved end residues are part of each CDR3. Fields, in order: V gene, D gene, clone size, J gene, CDR3 protein, CDR3 DNA. D genes are given only for firm matches. The listing skips clone size in some rows; elsewhere it reads once, few, many or a size class.

V: TRBV28; D: .; size: many; J: TRBJ2-5; CDR3: CASSPPVRGQTQYF; DNA: TGTGCCAGCAGTCCACCAGTTAGGGGCCAGACCCAGTACTTC
V: TRBV28; D: .; size: many; J: TRBJ1-4; CDR3: CASSGMEASEYNEKLFF; DNA: TGTGCCAGCAGTGGCATGGAGGCGTCGGAATACAATGAAAAACTGTTTTTT
V: TRBV11-2; D: .; size: many; J: TRBJ1-5; CDR3: CASSLDFGQPYQPQHF; DNA: TGTGCCAGCAGCTTAGACTTCGGACAGCCTTATCAGCCCCAGCATTTT
V: TRBV20-1; D: TRBD1; size: few; J: TRBJ1-6; CDR3: CSAARQGAWDNSPLHF; DNA: TGCAGTGCTGCTAGACAGGGGGCCTGGGATAATTCACCCCTCCACTTT
V: TRBV19; D: .; size: few; J: TRBJ1-4; CDR3: CASSVYRDLGEKLFF; DNA: TGTGCCAGTAGTGTCTACAGGGACCTTGGGGAAAAACTGTTTTTT
V: TRBV6-1; D: .; size: few; J: TRBJ1-6; CDR3: CASSERLRPLHF; DNA: TGTGCCAGCAGCGAGCGATTGAGACCCCTCCACTTT
V: TRBV2; D: TRBD2; size: .; J: TRBJ2-7; CDR3: CASRMGLALDEQYF; DNA: TGTGCCAGCAGGATGGGACTAGCTCTCGACGAGCAGTACTTC
V: TRBV25-1; D: .; size: .; J: TRBJ2-5; CDR3: CASSETELQETQYF; DNA: TGTGCCAGCAGTGAAACAGAGTTACAAGAGACCCAGTACTTC
V: TRBV20-1; D: TRBD1; size: .; J: TRBJ2-1; CDR3: CSASGDRGYNEQFF; DNA: TGCAGTGCTAGCGGGGACAGGGGGTACAATGAGCAGTTCTTC
V: TRBV7-2; D: .; size: few; J: TRBJ1-3; CDR3: CASSYPGNTIYF; DNA: TGTGCCAGCAGTTATCCTGGAAACACCATATATTTT
V: TRBV11-2; D: TRBD1; size: few; J: TRBJ1-1; CDR3: CASRRGQGAGLMNTEAFF; DNA: TGTGCCAGCAGACGAGGACAGGGCGCCGGGCTAATGAACACTGAAGCTTTCTTT
V: TRBV6-5; D: .; size: .; J: TRBJ2-7; CDR3: CASSYEQYELYEQYF; DNA: TGTGCCAGCAGTTACGAACAATACGAGCTCTACGAGCAGTACTTC
V: TRBV20-1; D: .; size: .; J: TRBJ2-1; CDR3: CSAREYSGDSYNEQFF; DNA: TGCAGTGCTAGAGAGTATTCGGGCGACTCCTACAATGAGCAGTTCTTC
V: TRBV5-6; D: .; size: .; J: TRBJ1-6; CDR3: CASSVSTGSKNSPLHF; DNA: TGTGCCAGCAGCGTTTCTACAGGGTCGAAAAATTCACCCCTCCACTTT
V: TRBV5-1; D: .; size: many; J: TRBJ2-7; CDR3: CASSTRGGIYEQYF; DNA: TGCGCCAGCAGCACCAGGGGGGGGATCTACGAGCAGTACTTC
V: TRBV7-3; D: .; size: .; J: TRBJ1-1; CDR3: CASSLEGKNTEAFF; DNA: TGTGCCAGCAGCTTGGAAGGGAAGAACACTGAAGCTTTCTTT
V: TRBV5-5; D: .; size: .; J: TRBJ1-3; CDR3: CASSSEGHSGNTIYF; DNA: TGTGCCAGCAGCTCGGAGGGGCACTCTGGAAACACCATATATTTT
V: TRBV27; D: .; size: many; J: TRBJ1-2; CDR3: CASSPGGGNFDYYGYTF; DNA: TGTGCCAGCAGCCCGGGGGGGGGGAATTTTGACTACTATGGCTACACCTTC
V: TRBV12-3/TRBV12-4; D: .; size: few; J: TRBJ2-2; CDR3: CASSLCCRAAGELFF; DNA: TGTGCCAGCAGTTTATGTTGCCGGGCGGCCGGGGAGCTGTTTTTT
V: TRBV5-1; D: .; size: .; J: TRBJ1-1; CDR3: CASSLGEGRTEAFF; DNA: TGCGCCAGCAGCTTGGGTGAGGGGAGGACTGAAGCTTTCTTT
V: TRBV19; D: .; size: many; J: TRBJ1-1; CDR3: CATHKEGSPNTEAFF; DNA: TGTGCCACCCATAAAGAGGGGTCCCCGAACACTGAAGCTTTCTTT
V: TRBV6-5; D: .; size: many; J: TRBJ1-2; CDR3: CASSYSRGSNYGYTF; DNA: TGTGCCAGCAGTTACAGTAGAGGGAGTAACTATGGCTACACCTTC
V: TRBV6-5; D: TRBD1; size: .; J: TRBJ2-5; CDR3: CASSYVGQKETQYF; DNA: TGTGCCAGCAGTTACGTGGGACAGAAAGAGACCCAGTACTTC
V: TRBV6-1; D: TRBD1; size: .; J: TRBJ1-5; CDR3: CASRRTGGIGQPQHF; DNA: TGTGCCAGCCGACGCACAGGGGGGATAGGTCAGCCCCAGCATTTT
V: TRBV29-1; D: .; size: .; J: TRBJ1-2; CDR3: CSVEPGFYGYTF; DNA: TGCAGCGTTGAACCAGGGTTCTATGGCTACACCTTC
V: TRBV11-2; D: .; size: few; J: TRBJ1-1; CDR3: CASTPLRDGQNTEAFF; DNA: TGTGCCAGCACCCCACTCCGGGACGGGCAGAACACTGAAGCTTTCTTT
V: TRBV29-1; D: .; size: .; J: TRBJ2-5; CDR3: CSVVSVETQYF; DNA: TGCAGCGTCGTGAGTGTGGAGACCCAGTACTTC
V: TRBV11-3; D: TRBD2; size: many; J: TRBJ2-5; CDR3: CASSGVLAGGPQETQYF; DNA: TGTGCCAGCAGCGGAGTCTTAGCGGGAGGCCCTCAAGAGACCCAGTACTTC
V: TRBV6-1; D: .; size: many; J: TRBJ1-5; CDR3: CASKDTRAYSNQPQHF; DNA: TGTGCCAGCAAGGACACCCGGGCCTATAGCAATCAGCCCCAGCATTTT
V: TRBV7-2; D: .; size: .; J: TRBJ2-7; CDR3: CASSPGAGMTYEQYF; DNA: TGTGCCAGCAGCCCGGGGGCGGGGATGACCTACGAGCAGTACTTC
V: TRBV19; D: .; size: few; J: TRBJ2-2; CDR3: CASSQGRGTGELFF; DNA: TGTGCCAGTAGTCAGGGGAGGGGCACCGGGGAGCTGTTTTTT
V: TRBV29-1; D: .; size: .; J: TRBJ1-1; CDR3: CSVELSMNTEAFF; DNA: TGCAGCGTTGAACTCAGCATGAACACTGAAGCTTTCTTT
V: TRBV5-1; D: .; size: few; J: TRBJ2-3; CDR3: CASSLDMNTDTQYF; DNA: TGCGCCAGCAGCTTGGATATGAATACAGATACGCAGTATTTT